Detailed here is one T cell receptor beta chain. Methods used by the authors: From reference gene primer amplification, estimates of nucleated cell counts were derived. Assay used: immunoSEQ multiplex PCR; TCRdb lists only in-frame clones, some missing. V and J calls and clone size are given by that table; D and trimming were obtained from the DNA. The profile shows some 240,000 clones, 75% to 90% of them singletons. The data stem from a study of blood T cell repertoires in COVID-19. Looking at the study overall: The samples span acute and convalescent COVID-19 from the United States, Italy and Spain. Nucleic acid was either cDNA or gDNA, and it came from T cells, B-cell-depleted T cells, or PBMCs.

Germline values: CDR1 SGHRS, CDR2 YFSETQ. The CDR3 runs to 14 residues. V was shortened by 0 bases and J by 4 bases, with 7 bases between the two germline ends. Seattle researchers signed up patients amid active infection and tracked them longitudinally. The rearrangement links TRBV5-1 to TRBJ1-4; D remains unclear. Source material: peripheral blood. The TCR comes from a woman aged 65 to 85 with COVID-19, enrolled during active disease. CDR3 DNA sequence: TGCGCCAGCAGCTTGGCGCCGGGTAATGAAAAACTGTTTTTT. This sequence encodes CASSLAPGNEKLFF.